There are many counts of the clone carrying this T cell receptor (beta chain). Amplification targeted TCR beta CDR3 regions from RNA transcripts. Researchers ran a first-round RT-PCR on the TCR CDR3 using the HTBI primer set. TCRdb redid the calling of the multiplex PCR reads with MiXCR, one entry per CDR3 protein. This table holds approximately 490,000 distinct CDR3 sequences, approximately 23% found once. The CDR3 covers 12 residues. Per the germline V gene, CDR1 is WSHSY and CDR2 is SAAADI. The V end was cut by 7 bases, the J end by 3 bases, with 9 bases between. This entry comes from a study of T cells in Graves' hyperthyroidism and ophthalmopathy.

Sequencing was carried out using blood. This TCR came from a woman in her 70s with Graves' ophthalmopathy. The chain carries TRBV10-2 and TRBJ1-2; possibly TRBD1 for D (5 bases). The CDR3 loop reads CASMRDDYGYTF. CDR3 nucleotide sequence: TGCGCCAGCATGCGGGACGACTATGGCTACACCTTC.